Below, one T cell receptor (beta chain) is given with its context. This clonotype turned up a few times. It lacks a known antigen. Base-call qualities are not available, and no considerably larger clone is one nucleotide away. This sample was included in a study of esophageal squamous cell carcinoma under preoperative chemotherapy (dated by TCRdb to 2017 to 2018). Regarding the complete study: In the study, TCR repertoires were profiled in both peripheral blood T cells and tumor-infiltrating lymphocytes. In patients with esophageal squamous cell carcinoma, the study looked at what paclitaxel-nedaplatin chemotherapy did to T-cell receptor repertoires. The cohort comprised five patients with primary esophageal squamous cell carcinoma. Repertoires from samples obtained before paclitaxel-nedaplatin therapy were compared with repertoires from samples obtained after paclitaxel-nedaplatin therapy. The research as a whole found: TCR diversity increased significantly in peripheral T cells after chemotherapy, but not in tumor-infiltrating lymphocytes. Rather than arising solely from local clonal changes, post-treatment tumor-infiltrating lymphocytes appeared to come partly from peripheral T cells that migrated into the tumor. Only five patients with esophageal squamous cell carcinoma were analyzed, making for a small cohort. Paclitaxel-nedaplatin therapy induced immediate and substantial clonotype frequency changes, with contraction more likely among abundant clones than amplification.

This sample's time point label indicates: before preoperative PTX-NDP chemotherapy. Before surgery, patients were given paclitaxel-nedaplatin as preoperative chemotherapy. The CDR3 goes from the cysteine to the phenylalanine over 12 residues. Just the 36-base CDR3 DNA is kept, in frame starting at base 1. The germline V gene (reference sequence) provides CDR1 LNHDA and CDR2 SQIVND. V lost 7 bases and J lost 4 bases; the stretch between them is 5 bases long. Library preparation used PCR. Sequencing instrument: HiSeq X Ten. High-throughput sequencing was used to characterize the TCR repertoires. TCRdb reworked the public reads: Q25 trimming with fastp, MiXCR clone assembly, productive beta chains retained. Rows merge per CDR3 protein into single entries with the most common DNA and genes. Counted in this sample were roughly 30,000 distinct CDR3 sequences; under 60% of them appeared once. Approximately 12% of the sample lies in the top ten.

Collection of the sample occurred from a patient given preoperative chemotherapy. The clonotype comes from a human donor with esophageal squamous cell carcinoma. The donor label of this sample is uncertain. The chain employs TRBV19 and TRBJ2-6; the D gene remains uncertain. The sequenced DNA: TGTGCCAGTACCCCCGGGGCCAACGTCCTGACTTTC. It is translated as CASTPGANVLTF.